Given below is one TCR beta chain in context. There are 14 residues in the CDR3. Germline values: CDR1 SGHTA, CDR2 FQGNSA. V lost 5 bases to trimming and J lost 6 bases, with 15 bases between them. The source of the sample is a study of blood T cell repertoires in COVID-19. Study overall: There were acute and convalescent COVID-19 samples, and they came from the United States, Italy and Spain. Nucleic acid was either cDNA or gDNA, and it came from T cells, B-cell-depleted T cells, or PBMCs.

Per the original data handling: For nucleated cells, counts were estimated from reference gene primer amplification. Assay used: immunoSEQ multiplex PCR; TCRdb lists only in-frame clones, some missing. The DNA was the basis for D and trimming; V, J and clone size are from that table. This sample has approximately 29,000 clones, with about nine tenths found just once. The gene calls are TRBV7-2 and TRBJ2-3; D remains ambiguous. The source material was peripheral blood. This TCR was sampled from a human donor with active COVID-19. The donor label of this sample is uncertain. CDR3 loop: CASSLNRLRDTQYF. The CDR3 DNA is TGTGCCAGCAGCCTAAATAGACTTCGGGATACGCAGTATTTT.